Only one count was recorded for the clone carrying this T cell receptor (beta chain). J lost 2 bases, V lost 1 base, and 7 bases had no gene match. Germline V gene lookup returns CDR1 SQVTM and CDR2 ANQGSEA. The CDR3 runs 17 residues. The method was immunoSEQ multiplex PCR; TCRdb's version includes in-frame clones alone and lacks a portion of them. The sample includes tens of thousands of clones, roughly 89% of them seen just once. These data originate in a study of T cell changes during pregnancy in multiple sclerosis. The V and J genes are TRBV29-1 and TRBJ2-1; 11 bases map to TRBD2. Sequenced material: peripheral blood, taken in the second trimester of pregnancy. The sequence was obtained from a female donor with multiple sclerosis, enrolled in a pregnancy study. Here the CDR3 reads CSVEVMLAGGPYNEQFF. The CDR3 DNA follows: TGCAGCGTTGAAGTTATGCTAGCGGGGGGCCCCTACAATGAGCAGTTCTTC.